The 9 T cell receptor beta chains listed next were all sequenced from one sample in a study of blood T cell repertoires in COVID-19. Profiling relied on immunoSEQ multiplex PCR, and the TCRdb table lists in-frame clones only, not all of them. The profile covers approximately 75,000 clones, with approximately 92% appearing a single time and roughly 7.2% taken by the ten largest. The sequencing input was peripheral blood. The receptors were gathered from a human donor in a cohort sampled during active COVID-19.

The chain recombines TRBV19 with TRBJ2-1, with 8 bases identical to TRBD2. The CDR3 contains 16 residues. From germline, CDR1 is LNHDA and CDR2 SQIVND (reference sequence). With V trimmed by 7 bases and J by 7 bases, 15 bases remained unmatched. CDR3 amino acids: CASKTSGGPRQNEQFF. For the CDR3, the DNA is TGTGCCAGTAAGACCAGCGGGGGCCCTCGGCAGAATGAGCAGTTCTTC.

The chain is built from TRBV5-1 and TRBJ1-3; tentative D call: TRBD1 (5 bases). CDR3 length equals 13 residues. Germline values: CDR1 SGHRS, CDR2 YFSETQ. Deletions cut 4 bases from V and 4 bases from J, with 9 bases between. This chain's CDR3 is CASSPAGGNTIYF. DNA of the CDR3: TGCGCCAGCAGCCCGGCAGGGGGAAACACCATATATTTT.

The chain recombines TRBV5-6 with TRBJ2-5, with 9 bases lining up with TRBD2. The CDR3 totals 16 residues. V shed 4 bases and J 5 bases; nucleotides not matched to a gene: 12. The germline V gene encodes CDR1 SGHDT and CDR2 YYEEEE. The CDR3 protein is CASSLRGSGGLETQYF. CDR3 sequence (DNA): TGTGCCAGCAGCCTCCGGGGGAGCGGGGGGTTGGAGACCCAGTACTTC.

V and J are TRBV5-1 and TRBJ1-2; possibly TRBD1 for D (5 bases). Germline V CDR1 and CDR2: SGHRS, YFSETQ. There are 13 residues in the CDR3. The V and J ends lost 2 bases and 6 bases respectively, with 11 bases between them. DNA of the CDR3: TGCGCCAGCAGCTTCGGGGGAGTTGATGGCTACACCTTC. Translated, it gives CASSFGGVDGYTF.

The genes are TRBV7-2 and TRBJ1-2, with no clear D. Between the trimmed V and J ends, which lost 5 bases and 6 bases, there was a span of 13 bases. Germline CDR1 and CDR2: SGHTA and FQGNSA. This CDR3 is 13 amino acids long. DNA for the CDR3: TGTGCCAGCAGCCCCGGGAGGTTCGATGGCTACACCTTC. Protein product: CASSPGRFDGYTF.

The chain is built from TRBV3-1 (or the pseudogene TRBV3-2) and TRBJ2-2, with a weak D call TRBD2 (7 bases). V was cut by 6 bases and J by 5 bases, with 19 bases left in between. This CDR3 contains 16 residues. Germline V gives CDR1 LGHDT, CDR2 YNNKEL (reference sequence). CDR3 region: CASRKGGGPRTGELFF. The CDR3 nucleotides are TGTGCCAGCAGGAAAGGGGGGGGCCCCAGAACCGGGGAGCTGTTTTTT.

The V call is TRBV27, the J call TRBJ1-4; D is unclear. With 4 bases removed from V and 7 bases from J, the gap between germline ends came to 19 bases. This CDR3 spans 16 amino acids. CDR1 MNHEY and CDR2 SMNVEV come from the germline V gene (reference sequence). This chain's CDR3 is CASSSTLTGAGEKLFF. As DNA, the CDR3 is TGTGCCAGCAGTTCAACCCTTACGGGCGCGGGTGAAAAACTGTTTTTT.

The rearrangement joins TRBV4-1 to TRBJ1-5; the D gene is possibly TRBD1 (5 bases). There are 13 residues in the CDR3. Germline assignment: CDR1 MGHRA and CDR2 YSYEKL. V was trimmed by 0 bases and J by 9 bases, leaving 9 bases between them. CDR3 loop: CASSQDPGRPQHF. The CDR3 nucleotides are TGCGCCAGCAGCCAAGATCCAGGGCGGCCCCAGCATTTT.

The CDR3 bases are TGTGCCACTCGCGCTGGGGGCGCGGCTAATGAAAAACTGTTTTTT. It codes for CATRAGGAANEKLFF. This sequence joins TRBV27 and TRBJ1-4; D is possibly TRBD1 (6 bases). Deletions cut 10 bases from V and 3 bases from J, with 18 bases between. CDR1 and CDR2 (germline): MNHEY, SMNVEV (reference sequence). The CDR3 loop spans 15 amino acids.